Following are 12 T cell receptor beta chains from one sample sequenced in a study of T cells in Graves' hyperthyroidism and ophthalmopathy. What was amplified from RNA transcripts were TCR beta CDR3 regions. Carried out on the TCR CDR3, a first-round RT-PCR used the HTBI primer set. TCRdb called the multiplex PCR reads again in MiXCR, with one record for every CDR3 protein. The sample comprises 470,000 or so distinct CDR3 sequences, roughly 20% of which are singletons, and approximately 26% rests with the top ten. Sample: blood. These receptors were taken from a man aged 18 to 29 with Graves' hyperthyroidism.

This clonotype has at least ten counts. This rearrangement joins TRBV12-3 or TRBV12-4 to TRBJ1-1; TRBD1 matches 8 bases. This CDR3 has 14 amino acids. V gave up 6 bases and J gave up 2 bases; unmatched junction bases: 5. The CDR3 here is CASRGTGDNTEAFF. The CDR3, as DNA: TGTGCCAGCAGGGGGACAGGAGATAACACTGAAGCTTTCTTT.

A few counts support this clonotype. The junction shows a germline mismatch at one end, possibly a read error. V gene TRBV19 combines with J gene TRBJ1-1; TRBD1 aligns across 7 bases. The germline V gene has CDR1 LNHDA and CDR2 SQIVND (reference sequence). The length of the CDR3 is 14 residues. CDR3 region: CTSSIRGLSTEAFF. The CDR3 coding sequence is TGTACCAGTAGTATAAGGGGGCTTAGCACTGAAGCTTTCTTT.

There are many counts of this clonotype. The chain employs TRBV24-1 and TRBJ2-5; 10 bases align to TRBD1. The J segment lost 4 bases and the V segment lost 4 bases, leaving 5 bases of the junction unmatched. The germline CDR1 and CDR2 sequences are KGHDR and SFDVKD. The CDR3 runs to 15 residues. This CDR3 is CATSDPTGGGETQYF. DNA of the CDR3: TGTGCCACCAGTGACCCGACAGGGGGCGGAGAGACCCAGTACTTC.

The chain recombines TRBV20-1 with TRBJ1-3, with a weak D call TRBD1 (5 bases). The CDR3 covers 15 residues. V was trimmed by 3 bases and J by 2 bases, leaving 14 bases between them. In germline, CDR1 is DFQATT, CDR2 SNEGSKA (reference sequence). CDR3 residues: CSARPQATAGNTIYF. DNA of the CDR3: TGCAGTGCTAGGCCACAGGCTACCGCTGGAAACACCATATATTTT.

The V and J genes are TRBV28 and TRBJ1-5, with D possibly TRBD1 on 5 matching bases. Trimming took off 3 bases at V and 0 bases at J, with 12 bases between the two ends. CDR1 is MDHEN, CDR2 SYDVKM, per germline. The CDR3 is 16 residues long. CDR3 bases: TGTGCCAGCAGTTTCTTGGCAGGGTATAGCAATCAGCCCCAGCATTTT. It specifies CASSFLAGYSNQPQHF. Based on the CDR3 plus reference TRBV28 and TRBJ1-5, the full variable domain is DVKVTQSSRYLVKRTGEKVFLECVQDMDHENMFWYRQDPGLGLRLIYFSYDVKMKEKGDIPEGYSVSREKKERFSLILESASTNQTSMYLCASSFLAGYSNQPQHFGDGTRLSIL.

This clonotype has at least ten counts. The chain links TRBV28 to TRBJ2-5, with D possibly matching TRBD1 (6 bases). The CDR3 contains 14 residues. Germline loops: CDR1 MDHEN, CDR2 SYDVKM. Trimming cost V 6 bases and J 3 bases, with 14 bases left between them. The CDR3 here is CASRERQGKETQYF. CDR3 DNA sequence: TGTGCCAGCAGAGAAAGGCAGGGGAAAGAGACCCAGTACTTC.

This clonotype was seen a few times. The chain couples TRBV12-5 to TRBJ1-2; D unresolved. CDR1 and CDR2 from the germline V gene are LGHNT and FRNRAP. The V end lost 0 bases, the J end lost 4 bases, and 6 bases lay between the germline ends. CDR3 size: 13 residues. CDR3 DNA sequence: TGTGCTAGTGGTTTGGTACATTGCTATGGCTACACCTTC. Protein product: CASGLVHCYGYTF.

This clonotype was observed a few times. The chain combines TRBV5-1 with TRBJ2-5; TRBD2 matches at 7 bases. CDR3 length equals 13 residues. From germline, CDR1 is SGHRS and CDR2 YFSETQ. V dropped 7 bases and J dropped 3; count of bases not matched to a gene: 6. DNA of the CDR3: TGCGCCAGCGAGCGGGGAGGGGAAGAGACCCAGTACTTC. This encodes CASERGGEETQYF.

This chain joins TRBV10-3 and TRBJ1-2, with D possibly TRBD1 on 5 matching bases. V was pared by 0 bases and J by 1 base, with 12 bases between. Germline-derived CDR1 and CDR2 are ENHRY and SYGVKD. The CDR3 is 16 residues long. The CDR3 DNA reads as TGTGCCATCAGTGAGTCAAGGGACCAATTTAACTATGGCTACACCTTC. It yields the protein CAISESRDQFNYGYTF.

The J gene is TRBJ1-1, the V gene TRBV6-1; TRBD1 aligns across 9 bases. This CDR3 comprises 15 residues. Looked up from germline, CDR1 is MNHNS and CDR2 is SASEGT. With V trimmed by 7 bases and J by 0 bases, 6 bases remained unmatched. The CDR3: CASTPDRGMNTEAFF. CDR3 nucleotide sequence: TGTGCCAGCACACCGGACAGGGGAATGAACACTGAAGCTTTCTTT.

CDR3: CAWRAGTGTPRGYTF. Written as DNA, the CDR3 is TGTGCCTGGAGAGCCGGGACAGGGACCCCTCGGGGCTACACCTTC. This chain connects TRBV30 to TRBJ1-2; TRBD1 matches at 9 bases. Germline V lookup: CDR1 GTSNPN, CDR2 SVGIG (reference sequence). The V and J ends lost 3 bases and 8 bases, in that order; junction bases with no gene match: 13. The CDR3 has 15 amino acids.

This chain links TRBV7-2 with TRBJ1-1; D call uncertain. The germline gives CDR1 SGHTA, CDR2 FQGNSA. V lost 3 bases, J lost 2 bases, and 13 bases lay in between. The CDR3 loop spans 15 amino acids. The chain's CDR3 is CASSFRLGPNTEAFF. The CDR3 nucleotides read TGTGCCAGCAGCTTTCGACTGGGTCCCAACACTGAAGCTTTCTTT. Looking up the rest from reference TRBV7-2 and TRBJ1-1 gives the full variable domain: GAGVSQSPSNKVTEKGKDVELRCDPISGHTALYWYRQSLGQGLEFLIYFQGNSAPDKSGLPSDRFSAERTGGSVSTLTIQRTQQEDSAVYLCASSFRLGPNTEAFFGQGTRLTVV.